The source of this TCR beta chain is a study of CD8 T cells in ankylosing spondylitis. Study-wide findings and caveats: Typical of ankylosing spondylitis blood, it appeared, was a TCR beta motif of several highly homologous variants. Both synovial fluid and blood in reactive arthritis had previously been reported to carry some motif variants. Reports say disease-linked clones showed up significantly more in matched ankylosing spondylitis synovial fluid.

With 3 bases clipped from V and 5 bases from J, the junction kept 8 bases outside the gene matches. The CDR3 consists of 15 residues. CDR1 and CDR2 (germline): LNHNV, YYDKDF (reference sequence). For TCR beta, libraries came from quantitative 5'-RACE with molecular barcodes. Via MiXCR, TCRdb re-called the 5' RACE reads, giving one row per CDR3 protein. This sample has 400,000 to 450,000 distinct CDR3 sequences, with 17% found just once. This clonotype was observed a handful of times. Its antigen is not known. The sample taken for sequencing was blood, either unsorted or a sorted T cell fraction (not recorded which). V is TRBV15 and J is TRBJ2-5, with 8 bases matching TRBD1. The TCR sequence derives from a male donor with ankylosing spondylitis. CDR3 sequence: CATSRLDRDSETQYF. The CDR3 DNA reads TGTGCCACCAGCAGGCTGGACAGGGACAGCGAGACCCAGTACTTC.